The 10 T cell receptor beta chains in this list originate from one sample, sequenced in a study of identical twins. TCRdb analysed the 5' RACE reads with MiXCR anew, one entry per CDR3 protein. The sample yields a few hundred thousand distinct CDR3 sequences, just under 10% seen once. The same specimen was also included in a second study, on yellow fever vaccine responses in identical twins.

The sample consisted of PBMCs. These receptors were obtained from a woman younger than 30 in good health.

The rearrangement uses TRBV2 and TRBJ2-1; D perhaps matches TRBD1 (6 bases). This CDR3 is 14 amino acids long. Trimming shortened V by 7 bases and J by 3 bases, and 13 bases separated the two germline ends. Germline CDR1 and CDR2: SNHLY and FYNNEI. The CDR3 DNA reads TGTGCCAGCAAGGAAGCAGGGGTCTACAATGAGCAGTTCTTC. Translation gives CASKEAGVYNEQFF.

A few counts support this clonotype. The gene calls are TRBV6-5 and TRBJ2-5; 11 bases line up with TRBD2. Germline assignment: CDR1 MNHEY and CDR2 SVGAGI. The CDR3 is 15 amino acids. J was trimmed by 7 bases and V by 0 bases; bases with no gene match: 4. The CDR3 DNA follows: TGTGCCAGCAGTTACTCAGGGACTAGCGGCGGGACCCAGTACTTC. Residues: CASSYSGTSGGTQYF.

This clonotype has just a few counts. The chain carries TRBV7-6 and TRBJ2-5; maybe TRBD2 (6 bases). Germline V gene data show CDR1 as SGHVS and CDR2 as FNYEAQ. The CDR3 totals 16 residues. V was clipped by 4 bases and J by 4 bases, with 19 bases between them. The CDR3: CASSSLPGDPGETQYF. CDR3 DNA: TGTGCCAGCAGCTCCCTGCCGGGGGACCCGGGAGAGACCCAGTACTTC. The full variable domain, rest sourced from reference TRBV7-6 and TRBJ2-5, is GAGVSQSPRYKVTKRGQDVALRCDPISGHVSLYWYRQALGQGPEFLTYFNYEAQQDKSGLPNDRFSAERPEGSISTLTIQRTEQRDSAMYRCASSSLPGDPGETQYFGPGTRLLVL.

In this sample, this clonotype turned up a few times. The chain has TRBV6-5 and TRBJ2-7, with 10 positions matching TRBD1. The CDR3 totals 15 residues. V trimming: 4 bases; J trimming: 4 bases; junction bases outside the gene matches: 7. Germline lookup yields CDR1 MNHEY and CDR2 SVGAGI. The CDR3 sequence is CASSLTGGGQYEQYF. CDR3 sequence (DNA): TGTGCCAGCAGTTTGACAGGGGGCGGTCAATACGAGCAGTACTTC.

The sample holds many counts of this clonotype. The chain recombines TRBV4-3 with TRBJ2-7; D tentatively fits TRBD1 or TRBD2 (5 bases each). Trimming shortened V by 0 bases and J by 3 bases, and 12 bases separated the two germline ends. Germline V CDR1 and CDR2: LGHNA, YSLEER. The CDR3 has 15 residues. The CDR3 is CASSQDAGTHYEQYF. In DNA, the CDR3 is TGCGCCAGCAGCCAAGACGCAGGGACCCACTACGAGCAGTACTTC.

The rearrangement uses TRBV20-1 and TRBJ2-7; D is unresolved. In germline, CDR1 is DFQATT, CDR2 SNEGSKA (reference sequence). The CDR3 consists of 11 residues. V shed 1 base and J shed 7 bases, with 8 bases lying between them. CDR3 nucleotides: TGCAGTGCTAGAGCCCCTAGTGAGCAGTACTTC. Its translation: CSARAPSEQYF.

The chain uses TRBV29-1 and TRBJ2-1; either TRBD1 or TRBD2 may supply D (5 bases each). CDR3 length: 10 amino acids. Germline lookup yields CDR1 SQVTM and CDR2 ANQGSEA. The ends were cut back, 4 bases at V and 8 bases at J, with 6 bases in the middle. CDR3 sequence reads: CSVAGHEQFF. CDR3 nucleotide sequence: TGCAGCGTTGCGGGACATGAGCAGTTCTTC.

This chain connects TRBV6-2 or TRBV6-3 to TRBJ2-2; D possibly corresponds to TRBD1 (6 bases). The CDR3 extends over 14 amino acids. Germline loops: CDR1 MNHEY, CDR2 SVGEGT. Trimming left V 6 bases short and J 4 bases short, with 12 bases between. The CDR3 loop is CASSKAGATGELFF. The CDR3 DNA reads TGTGCCAGCAGCAAAGCAGGGGCCACCGGGGAGCTGTTTTTT.

V is TRBV18 and J is TRBJ1-1; 7 positions agree with TRBD1. V trimming: 3 bases; J trimming: 7 bases; junction bases outside the gene matches: 26. Germline loops: CDR1 KGHSH, CDR2 LQKENI. The CDR3 is 20 amino acids. The CDR3 nucleotides are TGTGCCAGCTCACCTAGCCCTAGGACAGGTTCACGGACTGGTGCAGGTGAAGCTTTCTTT. It encodes CASSPSPRTGSRTGAGEAFF.

This clonotype was detected ten times or more. This chain joins TRBV12-3 or TRBV12-4 and TRBJ2-3; TRBD2 matches at 8 bases. Trimming took 8 bases from V and 3 from J; bases not matched to a gene: 10. This CDR3 comprises 15 residues. This CDR3 reads CASRGAGGSTDTQYF. The CDR3 region has the DNA TGTGCCAGCCGGGGGGCGGGAGGCTCAACAGATACGCAGTATTTT.